The clone carrying this T cell receptor beta chain was found a few times. Its antigen is unidentified. This sample is drawn from a study of a mutant IDH1 vaccine in newly diagnosed glioma. Overall study findings and caveats: Pseudoprogression seemed unrelated to changes in top peripheral T cell clonotypes.

Data came from immunoSEQ multiplex PCR; TCRdb stores just in-frame clones and leaves some out. The data contain under 70,000 clones, approximately 81% of them seen just once; the ten biggest clones take up 3% to 4%. CDR3 size: 16 residues. The ends lost 5 bases at V and 4 bases at J; junction bases unmatched: 13. CDR1 is MDHEN and CDR2 is SYDVKM in the germline V gene. Sample time point: week 5, during vaccination. Every vaccination contained 300 ug of the mutant IDH1 20-mer peptide and was paired with topical imiquimod. The chain is built from TRBV28 and TRBJ1-1; 7 bases align to TRBD1. The TCR was taken from a young man with glioma. The material sequenced was PBMCs, taken from a glioma patient whose treatment included an IDH1 peptide vaccine. CDR3 DNA: TGTGCCAGCAGTATAATGGAAGGGGGCGGGAGCACTGAAGCTTTCTTT. Amino acids: CASSIMEGGGSTEAFF.